Shown below are 13 T cell receptor beta chains from a single sample sequenced in a study of PD-L1 blockade in urothelial cancer. The repertoire was sequenced with immunoSEQ multiplex PCR; TCRdb's copy has only in-frame clones and lacks some. The data contain more than 75,000 clones, roughly nine tenths of them singletons. This sample comprised PBMCs, obtained around atezolizumab (anti-PD-L1) treatment. The receptors were sampled from a man aged 55 to 70 with urothelial cancer.

This clone occurred once. J is TRBJ2-1 and V is TRBV28; D remains ambiguous. Trimming cost V 7 bases and J 7 bases, with 20 bases left between them. Per the germline V gene, CDR1 is MDHEN and CDR2 is SYDVKM. This CDR3 has 15 residues. Written as DNA, the CDR3 is TGTGCCAGCACCAGCGACCGCCTATTTGGGAATGAGCAGTTCTTC. It encodes CASTSDRLFGNEQFF.

The gene calls are TRBV29-1 and TRBJ2-5, with 11 bases matching TRBD1. V shed 6 bases, J shed 2 bases, and the junction held 5 bases outside the gene matches. The CDR3 runs to 14 residues. Germline CDR1 and CDR2: SQVTM and ANQGSEA. The CDR3 coding sequence is TGCAGCGTCCCTGGGACAGGGGGACAAGAGACCCAGTACTTC. It translates to CSVPGTGGQETQYF.

The chain recombines TRBV2 with TRBJ1-5, with a tentative D call TRBD1 (6 bases). The CDR3 has 14 residues. V lost 7 bases and J 5 bases, leaving 15 bases between the germline ends. Looked up from germline, CDR1 is SNHLY and CDR2 is FYNNEI. The CDR3 loop is CASNLQGPYQPQHF. The CDR3 region has the DNA TGTGCCAGCAACCTACAGGGACCGTATCAGCCCCAGCATTTT.

J is TRBJ1-4 and V is TRBV19; 8 bases fit TRBD1. V was pared by 4 bases and J by 8 bases, with 6 bases of the junction left unmatched. Germline CDR1 is LNHDA and CDR2 is SQIVND (reference sequence). The CDR3 spans 14 residues. CDR3: CASSTGQGGEKLFF. CDR3 nucleotides: TGTGCCAGTAGTACCGGACAGGGAGGGGAAAAACTGTTTTTT. Complete variable domain (other parts from reference TRBV19 and TRBJ1-4): DGGITQSPKYLFRKEGQNVTLSCEQNLNHDAMYWYRQDPGQGLRLIYYSQIVNDFQKGDIAEGYSVSREKKESFPLTVTSAQKNPTAFYLCASSTGQGGEKLFFGSGTQLSVL.

The chain combines TRBV7-2 with TRBJ2-7, with 9 positions matching TRBD1. The CDR3 spans 14 residues. V dropped 5 bases and J dropped 5; count of bases not matched to a gene: 7. The germline gives CDR1 SGHTA, CDR2 FQGNSA. The DNA of the CDR3 is TGTGCCAGCAGCCTGGGGACAGGGAACAACGAGCAGTACTTC. It yields the protein CASSLGTGNNEQYF.

This clone appeared a single time. The chain employs TRBV10-1 and TRBJ2-5; 11 bases fit TRBD2. CDR3 length: 15 amino acids. Germline V gives CDR1 WNHNN, CDR2 SYGVQD (reference sequence). V lost 10 bases to trimming and J lost 2 bases; unmatched junction nucleotides: 9. Here the CDR3 reads CATSDGTSGQETQYF. The DNA of the CDR3 is TGCGCCACTTCGGACGGGACTAGCGGACAAGAGACCCAGTACTTC.

The CDR3 loop reads CAWSSEAANSPLHF. The CDR3 DNA reads TGTGCCTGGAGTAGTGAGGCCGCGAATTCACCCCTCCACTTT. The rearrangement uses TRBV30 and TRBJ1-6; D gene ambiguous. Trimming removed 2 bases from V and 7 bases from J, with 12 bases in between. The CDR3 has 14 residues. From germline, CDR1 is GTSNPN and CDR2 SVGIG (reference sequence).

The chain combines TRBV28 with TRBJ1-2; D is undetermined. In germline, CDR1 is MDHEN, CDR2 SYDVKM. Trimming pared 6 bases from V and 7 bases from J, leaving 18 bases between. This CDR3 region has 14 residues. The CDR3 region is CASRTTDRGSGYTF. The DNA for the CDR3 is TGTGCCAGCAGAACGACGGACCGTGGGAGTGGCTACACCTTC.

J is TRBJ1-3 and V is TRBV28, with a weak D call TRBD1 (6 bases). Germline CDR1 reads MDHEN; CDR2 reads SYDVKM. The CDR3 is made up of 14 amino acids. The ends were cut back, 6 bases at V and 2 bases at J, with 11 bases in the middle. CDR3 sequence (DNA): TGTGCCAGCAGCAGGGGCCGGACTGGAAACACCATATATTTT. This sequence encodes CASSRGRTGNTIYF.

This clone was counted a single time. The genes are TRBV6-5 and TRBJ1-1; possible D gene TRBD1, 6 bases. Germline V CDR1 and CDR2: MNHEY, SVGAGI. The CDR3 runs to 16 residues. V dropped 3 bases and J dropped 6 bases, with 20 bases sitting between them. The CDR3: CASSYRVEGVKAEAFF. CDR3 bases: TGTGCCAGCAGTTATAGGGTCGAGGGGGTAAAGGCTGAAGCTTTCTTT.

The CDR3 loop reads CASSPGLANTGELFF. The CDR3 nucleotides read TGTGCCAGCTCTCCGGGACTGGCGAACACCGGGGAGCTGTTTTTT. The rearrangement links TRBV18 to TRBJ2-2, with D perhaps matching TRBD2 (6 bases). V was clipped by 6 bases and J by 0 bases, with 11 bases between them. Per the germline V gene, CDR1 is KGHSH and CDR2 is LQKENI. The CDR3 spans 15 residues. Full variable domain (remainder filled in from reference TRBV18 and TRBJ2-2): NAGVMQNPRHLVRRRGQEARLRCSPMKGHSHVYWYRQLPEEGLKFMVYLQKENIIDESGMPKERFSAEFPKEGPSILRIQQVVRGDSAAYFCASSPGLANTGELFFGEGSRLTVL.

The chain uses TRBV4-1 and TRBJ2-7, with TRBD2 identical over 16 bases. The length of the CDR3 is 20 residues. J gave up 1 base and V 3 bases, and 12 bases lay outside the gene matches. Per germline, CDR1 MGHRA and CDR2 YSYEKL. The CDR3 nucleotides are TGCGCCAGCAGCCAGAGCGGGACTAGCGGGAGGGCTTCCAGATCCTACGAGCAGTACTTC. It is translated as CASSQSGTSGRASRSYEQYF.

This clone was recorded once. The V call is TRBV10-3, the J call TRBJ2-5; 10 bases agree with TRBD2. Germline values: CDR1 ENHRY, CDR2 SYGVKD. The CDR3 extends over 17 amino acids. V was clipped by 0 bases and J by 3 bases; unmatched bases: 7. The CDR3 nucleotides are TGTGCCATCAGTGAGTCGAACGGAGCGGGGGGGAAAGAGACCCAGTACTTC. Protein: CAISESNGAGGKETQYF.